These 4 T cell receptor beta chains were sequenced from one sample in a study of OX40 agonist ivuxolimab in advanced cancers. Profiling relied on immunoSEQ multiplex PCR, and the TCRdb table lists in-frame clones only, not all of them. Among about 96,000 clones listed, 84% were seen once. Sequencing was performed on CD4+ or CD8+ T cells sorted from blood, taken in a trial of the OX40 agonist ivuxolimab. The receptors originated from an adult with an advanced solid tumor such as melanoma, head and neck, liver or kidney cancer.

The CDR3 DNA follows: TGTGCCAGCAGCCCCCCGGCGCGACCTAGCGAGCAGTACTTC. Protein product: CASSPPARPSEQYF. The chain carries TRBV7-2 and TRBJ2-7; D remains unclear. The CDR3 covers 14 residues. Germline assignment: CDR1 SGHTA and CDR2 FQGNSA. V was cut by 5 bases and J by 6 bases, with 17 bases left in between.

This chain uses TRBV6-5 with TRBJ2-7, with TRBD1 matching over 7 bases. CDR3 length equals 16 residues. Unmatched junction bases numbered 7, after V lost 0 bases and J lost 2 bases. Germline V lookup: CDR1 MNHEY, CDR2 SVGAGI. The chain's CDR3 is CASSYSTGNLPYEQYF. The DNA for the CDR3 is TGTGCCAGCAGTTACTCGACAGGGAATTTACCCTACGAGCAGTACTTC.

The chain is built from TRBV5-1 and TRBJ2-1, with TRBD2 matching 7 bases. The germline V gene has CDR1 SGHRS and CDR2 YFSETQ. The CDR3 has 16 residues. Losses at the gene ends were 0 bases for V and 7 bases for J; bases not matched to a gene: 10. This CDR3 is CASSLGARAGRNEQFF. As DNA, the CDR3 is TGCGCCAGCAGCTTGGGAGCCCGAGCGGGACGTAATGAGCAGTTCTTC.

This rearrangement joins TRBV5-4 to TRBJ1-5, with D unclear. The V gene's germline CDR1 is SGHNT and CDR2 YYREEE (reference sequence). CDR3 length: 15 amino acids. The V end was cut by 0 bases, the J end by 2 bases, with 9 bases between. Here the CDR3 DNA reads TGTGCCAGCAGCTTGGGGGTAGGAGGCAATCAGCCCCAGCATTTT. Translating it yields CASSLGVGGNQPQHF.